The present TCR beta chain was sequenced within a study of blood T cell repertoires in COVID-19 (dated by TCRdb to 2018 to 2020). About the investigation overall: Samples covering the acute and convalescent phases of COVID-19 were provided by collaborators in the United States, Italy and Spain. Sample metadata almost always included a de-identified subject ID, COVID-19 status, age in years and sex. The dataset comprised deeply sampled blood TCRbeta repertoires from subjects exposed to, actively infected with, or recovered from COVID-19. Samples were obtained from the ongoing ImmuneRACE study (first 160 participants) and from about 1,300 subjects provided by 6 global collaborators. The material from the prospective study consisted of cDNA or gDNA derived from T cells, B-cell-depleted T cells, or PBMCs. The repertoires were released in a freely available public database intended as a resource for research on the immune response to SARS-CoV-2. Where available, HLA class I and class II types were taken from metadata supplied by the sample provider and were not determined by assay-based typing.

Concerning this clone itself: Its antigen remains unidentified. No quality values exist for individual bases; no much larger clone is one base distant.

Collaborating institutions collected whole blood in K2EDTA tubes following their own protocols. For TCRbeta analysis, collaborators shipped samples in one of three forms: frozen whole blood, isolated PBMCs, or DNA extracted from either of those sample types. The paper's findings and limits, for the study overall: How much clinical and demographic metadata was included differed by source and by participant, and the metadata was provided uncurated.

Including cysteine and phenylalanine, the CDR3 has 14 amino acids. Kept here is only the CDR3 DNA, which spans 42 bases and is read in frame from base 1. The germline V gene supplies CDR1 SGHRS and CDR2 YFSETQ. Trimming removed 0 bases from V and 2 bases from J; the gene matches leave 2 bases unexplained. TCRbeta CDR3 regions were amplified from genomic DNA using the immunoSEQ Assay, a bias-controlled multiplex PCR. In the authors' own workflow: The number of nucleated cells in each sample was estimated by amplification of reference gene primers within the assay. To quantify the absolute abundance of each unique TCRbeta CDR3 rearrangement, sequence reads were collapsed and filtered. For each sample, productive Simpson clonality was calculated by taking the square root of Simpson's diversity index across productive rearrangements. Entries here come from immuneACCESS through TCRdb and include only in-frame sequences with V and J called. Some clones fail to appear in such tables; in the studies checked, an unresolved V gene covers under half of the shortfall, and the cause of the remainder is unknown. That table gives V, J and clone size, and the DNA gave D and trimming. The table for this sample lists about 210,000 clones; about 87% of them were counted only once. About 2.9% of the sample is taken by the ten largest.

The receptor chain draws on TRBV5-1 and TRBJ2-7; 7 of the junction bases match TRBD1. The TCR was taken from a man aged 60 to 69 with acute or convalescent COVID-19. The source material was peripheral blood. CDR3 protein: CASSLGGGPYEQYF. The nucleotide sequence is given as TGCGCCAGCAGCTTGGGAGGGGGCCCCTACGAGCAGTACTTC.